This TCR beta chain derives from a study of identical twins. As concerns this clonotype: Its target is not known.

Study-level results: Those out-of-frame alpha sequences shared by twins showed an excess of low generation probability. Abundant beta clonotypes from cord blood had fewer insertions, unlike memory repertoires, which showed none.

TCRdb recomputed calls from the 5' RACE reads with MiXCR, one row per CDR3 protein. The sample includes around 280,000 distinct CDR3 sequences, 6.5% to 9.5% of them seen just once. With 4 bases clipped from V and 7 bases from J, the junction kept 9 bases outside the gene matches. This CDR3 has 16 amino acids. CDR1 is LNHDA and CDR2 is SQIVND in the germline V gene (reference sequence). The same sample was also studied in work on yellow fever vaccine responses in identical twins. That study reports: Reports say the vaccine T cell response in twins looked partly convergent and partly personalized.

This clonotype was sampled from a young woman in good health. Material: memory (CD45RO+) T cells sorted from blood. The rearrangement uses TRBV19 and TRBJ1-6, with 8 positions matching TRBD1. The CDR3 loop reads CASSTAGQGLNSPLHF. The CDR3 DNA reads as TGTGCCAGTAGTACAGCCGGACAGGGATTGAATTCACCCCTCCACTTT.